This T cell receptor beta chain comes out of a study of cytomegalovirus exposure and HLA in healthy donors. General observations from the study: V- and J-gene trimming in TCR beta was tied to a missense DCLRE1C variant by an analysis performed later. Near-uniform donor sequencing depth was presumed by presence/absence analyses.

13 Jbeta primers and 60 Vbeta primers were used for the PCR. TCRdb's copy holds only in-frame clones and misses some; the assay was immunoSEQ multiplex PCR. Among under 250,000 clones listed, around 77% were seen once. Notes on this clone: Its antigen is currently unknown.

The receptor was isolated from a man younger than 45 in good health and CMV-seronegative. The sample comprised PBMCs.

CDR3: CASSEETSVEQFF. In nucleotides, the CDR3 is TGCGCCAGCAGCGAAGAGACTAGTGTCGAGCAGTTCTTC. The rearrangement uses TRBV5-1 and TRBJ2-1; possibly TRBD2 for D (6 bases). Deletions cut 4 bases from V and 10 bases from J, with 15 bases between. This CDR3 is built from 13 residues. Germline CDR1 is SGHRS and CDR2 is YFSETQ.